The T cell receptor (beta chain) under discussion was sequenced for a study of PD-L1 blockade in urothelial cancer. Study-level information: The patients first took atezolizumab in about 2014, receiving 1,200 mg intravenously every 3 weeks. Blood drawn 3 weeks (second dose) and 6 weeks after treatment start was analyzed.

This clone was seen just once. Time point given: peripheral blood 6 weeks after treatment start. Assay: immunoSEQ multiplex PCR; the TCRdb copy retains only in-frame clones and omits some. The sample lists about 30,000 clones; about 79% were seen once. The germline V gene encodes CDR1 SQVTM and CDR2 ANQGSEA. This CDR3 has 12 residues. V shed 4 bases and J shed 5 bases, with 11 bases lying between them. The V and J genes are TRBV29-1 and TRBJ2-5; D might be TRBD1 (7 bases). The source of this sequence is a man in his 70s with urothelial cancer. This specimen was PBMCs, taken around atezolizumab (anti-PD-L1) treatment. CDR3 sequence reads: CSVATGRETQYF. The DNA for the CDR3 is TGCAGCGTTGCGACAGGGAGGGAGACCCAGTACTTC.